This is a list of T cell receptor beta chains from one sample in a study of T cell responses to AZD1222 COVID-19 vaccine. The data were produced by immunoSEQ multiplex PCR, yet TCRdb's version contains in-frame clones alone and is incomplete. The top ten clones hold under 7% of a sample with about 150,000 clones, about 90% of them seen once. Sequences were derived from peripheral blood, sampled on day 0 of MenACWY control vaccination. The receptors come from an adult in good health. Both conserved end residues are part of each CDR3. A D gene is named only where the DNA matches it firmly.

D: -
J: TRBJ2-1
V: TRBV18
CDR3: CASSPPDSYNEQFF
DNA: TGTGCCAGCTCACCACCGGACAGCTACAATGAGCAGTTCTTC

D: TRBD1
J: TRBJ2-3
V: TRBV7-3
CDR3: CASSIRTGKGTDTQYF
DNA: TGTGCCAGCAGCATCCGGACAGGGAAAGGCACAGATACGCAGTATTTT

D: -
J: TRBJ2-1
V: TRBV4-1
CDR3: CASRLRSGVNEQFF
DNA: TGCGCCAGCAGGCTTAGATCAGGTGTCAATGAGCAGTTCTTC

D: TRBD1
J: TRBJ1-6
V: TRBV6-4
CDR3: CASRRDSFSYNSPLHF
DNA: TGTGCCAGCAGACGGGACAGTTTCTCCTATAATTCACCCCTCCACTTT

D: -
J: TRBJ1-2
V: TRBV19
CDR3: CASIMAGQGVYGYTF
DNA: TGTGCCAGTATCATGGCGGGACAAGGAGTCTATGGCTACACCTTC

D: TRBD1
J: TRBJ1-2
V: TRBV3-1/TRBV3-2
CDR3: CASSQSRSGTGKGYTF
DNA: TGTGCCAGCAGCCAATCGAGATCCGGGACAGGGAAGGGCTACACCTTC

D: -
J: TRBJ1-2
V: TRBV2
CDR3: CASSNSVNYGYTF
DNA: TGTGCCAGCAGTAACAGCGTTAACTATGGCTACACCTTC

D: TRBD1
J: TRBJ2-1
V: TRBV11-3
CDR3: CASSARDREYDEQFF
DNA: TGTGCCAGCAGCGCCCGGGACAGGGAGTACGATGAGCAGTTCTTC

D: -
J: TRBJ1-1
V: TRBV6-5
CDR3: CASSHATEAFF
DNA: TGTGCCAGCAGTCACGCCACTGAAGCTTTCTTT

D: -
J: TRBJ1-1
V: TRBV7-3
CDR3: CASSFGGPREAFF
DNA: TGTGCCAGCAGCTTCGGGGGGCCCCGCGAAGCTTTCTTT

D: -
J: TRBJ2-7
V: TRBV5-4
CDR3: CASRDGLQPYEQYF
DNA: TGTGCCAGCAGGGACGGACTCCAACCCTACGAGCAGTACTTC